The 14 T cell receptor beta chains in this list originate from one sample, sequenced in a study of cytomegalovirus exposure and HLA in healthy donors. PCR used 60 Vbeta primers and 13 Jbeta primers. This table comes from immunoSEQ multiplex PCR, and its TCRdb copy is limited to in-frame clones, with some not included. The sample gives approximately 110,000 clones, about 73% of which show up once; 4% to 5% is in the top ten. The specimen sequenced was PBMCs. The receptors here all came from a woman aged 40 to 50 in good health and CMV-seronegative.

This chain connects TRBV6-6 to TRBJ1-1; unclear D gene. This CDR3 comprises 12 residues. V lost 3 bases and J 4 bases, leaving 6 bases between the germline ends. Germline V gene lookup returns CDR1 MNHNY and CDR2 SVGAGI (reference sequence). CDR3 residues: CASSYESTEAFF. The CDR3 DNA reads TGTGCCAGCAGTTATGAGAGCACTGAAGCTTTCTTT.

The chain recombines TRBV9 with TRBJ2-1, with 7 bases that match TRBD2. Losses at the gene ends were 3 bases for V and 1 base for J; bases not matched to a gene: 1. The CDR3 covers 14 residues. In germline, CDR1 is SGDLS, CDR2 YYNGEE. The CDR3 nucleotides read TGTGCCAGCAGCGGGGGGGGTTCCTACAATGAGCAGTTCTTC. Encoded protein: CASSGGGSYNEQFF.

The rearrangement joins TRBV7-2 to TRBJ2-7, with D perhaps matching TRBD2 (7 bases). Germline V gene sequence: CDR1 SGHTA, CDR2 FQGNSA. Trimming removed 0 bases from V and 4 bases from J, with 16 bases in between. This CDR3 region has 16 residues. CDR3 nucleotides: TGTGCCAGCAGCTTAGCGCTCTGGAGGGGGGGTTACGAGCAGTACTTC. It specifies CASSLALWRGGYEQYF. Together with reference TRBV7-2 and TRBJ2-7, the CDR3 gives the full variable domain: GAGVSQSPSNKVTEKGKDVELRCDPISGHTALYWYRQSLGQGLEFLIYFQGNSAPDKSGLPSDRFSAERTGGSVSTLTIQRTQQEDSAVYLCASSLALWRGGYEQYFGPGTRLTVT.

This clone has a handful of counts. This chain links TRBV7-9 with TRBJ2-2; 9 nucleotides agree with TRBD2. The V gene's germline CDR1 is SEHNR and CDR2 FQNEAQ (reference sequence). This CDR3 is 17 amino acids long. With 6 bases clipped from V and 0 bases from J, the junction kept 8 bases outside the gene matches. This chain's CDR3 is CASSPLSGRPNTGELFF. CDR3 bases: TGTGCCAGCAGTCCCCTTAGCGGGAGACCGAACACCGGGGAGCTGTTTTTT.

This clone was seen a few times. The V and J genes are TRBV12-1 and TRBJ2-5; the D call in the table, TRBD1, was not verified against the DNA. TRBV12-1 is recorded as a pseudogene. The CDR3 sequence is 14 residues long. The CDR3 DNA sequence: TGTGCCAGCAGCTACGGACAGGGGCAAGAGACCCAGTACTTC. It yields the protein CASSYGQGQETQYF.

The CDR3 DNA sequence: TGCGCCAGCAGCCCGCTTTCGGGGGACTATGGCTACACCTTC. Its translation is CASSPLSGDYGYTF. The chain couples TRBV5-1 to TRBJ1-2; D may be TRBD1 (5 bases). The V gene's germline CDR1 is SGHRS and CDR2 YFSETQ. The CDR3 has 14 residues. Trimming removed 4 bases at V and 3 bases at J, with 13 bases between. The whole variable domain, remainder taken from reference TRBV5-1 and TRBJ1-2, is KAGVTQTPRYLIKTRGQQVTLSCSPISGHRSVSWYQQTPGQGLQFLFEYFSETQRNKGNFPGRFSGRQFSNSRSEMNVSTLELGDSALYLCASSPLSGDYGYTFGSGTRLTVV.

V gene TRBV4-3 combines with J gene TRBJ2-1, with 8 positions matching TRBD2. Germline CDR1 is LGHNA and CDR2 is YSLEER. The V gene end was trimmed by 1 base and the J gene end by 8 bases; junction bases not matched to a gene: 13. The CDR3 consists of 17 residues. CDR3 sequence (DNA): TGCGCCAGCAGCCAAGCTAGGTGGGGCGGGGGGTCTGATGAGCAGTTCTTC. Its translation: CASSQARWGGGSDEQFF.

The chain links TRBV5-4 to TRBJ2-5; TRBD2 matches 9 bases. With 0 bases clipped from V and 1 base from J, the junction kept 7 bases outside the gene matches. The CDR3 is 17 amino acids. CDR1 SGHNT and CDR2 YYREEE come from the germline V gene (reference sequence). Here the CDR3 reads CASSLASTSGSQETQYF. CDR3 sequence (DNA): TGTGCCAGCAGCTTGGCCTCGACTAGCGGAAGCCAAGAGACCCAGTACTTC.

The chain carries TRBV13 and TRBJ2-7, with D tentatively TRBD2 (5 bases). Per germline, CDR1 PRHDT and CDR2 FYEKMQ (reference sequence). Trimming took off 8 bases at V and 1 base at J, with 15 bases between the two ends. This CDR3 is built from 14 residues. In nucleotides, the CDR3 is TGTGCCAGCTGCTCGGCGGGTATGTCCTACGAGCAGTACTTC. Its translation is CASCSAGMSYEQYF.

The chain is built from TRBV4-3 and TRBJ1-2; tentatively, D is TRBD1 (6 bases). V was shortened by 4 bases and J by 5 bases, with 17 bases between the two germline ends. This CDR3 contains 15 residues. Germline loops: CDR1 LGHNA, CDR2 YSLEER. DNA for the CDR3: TGCGCCAGCAGCCCTGTGGGCGGGGGCGGGTATGGCTACACCTTC. Translating gives CASSPVGGGGYGYTF.

J is TRBJ2-2 and V is TRBV9; TRBD2 matches at 10 bases. V trimming: 2 bases; J trimming: 4 bases; junction bases outside the gene matches: 5. Looked up from germline, CDR1 is SGDLS and CDR2 is YYNGEE. This CDR3 is built from 16 residues. The CDR3 spells CASSVLAGAGTGELFF. Here the CDR3 DNA reads TGTGCCAGCAGCGTCCTAGCGGGAGCGGGCACCGGGGAGCTGTTTTTT. Drawing the rest from reference TRBV9 and TRBJ2-2, the complete variable domain is DSGVTQTPKHLITATGQRVTLRCSPRSGDLSVYWYQQSLDQGLQFLIQYYNGEERAKGNILERFSAQQFPDLHSELNLSSLELGDSALYFCASSVLAGAGTGELFFGEGSRLTVL.

In DNA form, the CDR3 reads TGTGCCAGCTCACCAGTAGCGGGGGGCCACGAGACTATGGATACGCAGTATTTT. Its protein product is CASSPVAGGHETMDTQYF. The chain combines TRBV18 with TRBJ2-3; 10 bases agree with TRBD2. V shed 2 bases and J 6 bases; nucleotides not matched to a gene: 14. The CDR3 is 18 residues long. The germline V gene has CDR1 KGHSH and CDR2 LQKENI. Using reference TRBV18 and TRBJ2-3 for the parts outside the CDR3, the full variable domain is NAGVMQNPRHLVRRRGQEARLRCSPMKGHSHVYWYRQLPEEGLKFMVYLQKENIIDESGMPKERFSAEFPKEGPSILRIQQVVRGDSAAYFCASSPVAGGHETMDTQYFGPGTRLTVL.

This chain connects TRBV7-2 to TRBJ2-3; a weak D match, TRBD2 (6 bases). Germline CDR1 and CDR2: SGHTA and FQGNSA. Deletions cut 5 bases from V and 2 bases from J, with 14 bases between. This CDR3 region has 15 residues. The CDR3 here is CASSPARETTDTQYF. The CDR3 DNA is TGTGCCAGCAGCCCTGCTCGGGAGACCACAGATACGCAGTATTTT.

This clone was found once. The V call is TRBV9, the J call TRBJ2-3, with 7 nucleotides matching TRBD2. Germline V CDR1 and CDR2: SGDLS, YYNGEE. Trimming removed 6 bases from V and 4 bases from J; junction bases left unmatched: 14. The CDR3 runs to 16 residues. DNA of the CDR3: TGTGCCAGCACCCGCGGGGGAGGGAGCCACTCAGATACGCAGTATTTT. It codes for CASTRGGGSHSDTQYF.